These T cell receptor beta chains were read from a single sample in a study of blood T cell repertoires in COVID-19. The protocol was immunoSEQ multiplex PCR, while the TCRdb copy is restricted to in-frame clones and leaves out a portion. The sample lists under 500,000 clones; around 89% were seen once. Sequencing used peripheral blood. The source of these receptors is a woman aged 25 to 39 with acute or convalescent COVID-19. Both conserved end residues are part of each CDR3. The D gene is left open where the match is weak. Size values are once, few and many counts, or a class for expanded clones, and some rows have none.

>TRBJ1-2|few|TRBV6-6|15|TRBD1
TGTGCCAGCAGTAAGGGACAGGCCGGCAACTATGGCTACACCTTC
CASSKGQAGNYGYTF
>TRBJ2-7|NA|TRBV12-3/TRBV12-4|13|TRBD2
TGTGCCAGCAGGGCAACGGGGGGGTACGAGCAGTACTTC
CASRATGGYEQYF
>TRBJ1-2|NA|TRBV30|19|TRBD1
TGTGCCTGGAGGGTTCGGACGGGGACAGCACCAAATGCTAACTATGGCTACACCTTC
CAWRVRTGTAPNANYGYTF
>TRBJ2-1|NA|TRBV25-1|13|NA
TGTGCCAGCAGCGGACAGCCATACAATGAGCAGTTCTTC
CASSGQPYNEQFF
>TRBJ1-4|NA|TRBV4-1|16|NA
TGCGCCAGCAGCCGAGCGGGGACAACAACTAATGAAAAACTGTTTTTT
CASSRAGTTTNEKLFF
>TRBJ1-6|NA|TRBV6-1|17|NA
TGTGCCAGCAGTGAAGACCGACGGAGCTCCTATAATTCACCCCTCCACTTT
CASSEDRRSSYNSPLHF
>TRBJ2-3|NA|TRBV29-1|15|TRBD2
TGCAGCGTTGGATCCTTAGCGGGGTATCCTAATACGCAGTATTTT
CSVGSLAGYPNTQYF
>TRBJ2-7|few|TRBV2|14|TRBD1
TGTGCCAGCAGAGCCCGGGACAGGGGGTACGAGCAGTACTTC
CASRARDRGYEQYF
>TRBJ1-1|few|TRBV2|11|NA
TGTGCCAGCTTCCAGGGGTTGAGGGCTTTCTTT
CASFQGLRAFF
>TRBJ1-4|NA|TRBV5-1|14|NA
TGCGCCAGCAGTTTTGGACCCCGGGGTGAAAAACTGTTTTTT
CASSFGPRGEKLFF
>TRBJ2-1|NA|TRBV11-1|14|TRBD2
TGTGCCAGCAGCTTACAGGGACTAAACAATGAGCAGTTCTTC
CASSLQGLNNEQFF
>TRBJ2-7|NA|TRBV5-6|17|NA
TGTGCCAGCAGCTTGGTATCATGGGGCCCCAGCTCCTACGAGCAGTACTTC
CASSLVSWGPSSYEQYF
>TRBJ2-7|NA|TRBV5-1|14|NA
TGCGCCAGCAGCCCGGACACGTCGCCCTACGAGCAGTACTTC
CASSPDTSPYEQYF
>TRBJ1-1|NA|TRBV6-5|14|NA
TGTGCCAGCAAACGGACAGCCTCGAACACTGAAGCTTTCTTT
CASKRTASNTEAFF
>TRBJ2-3|NA|TRBV24-1|11|NA
TGTGCCACCCAGAGCACAGATACGCAGTATTTT
CATQSTDTQYF
>TRBJ1-6|once|TRBV19|18|TRBD1
TGTGCCAGTAGTATAGCACCGGCCGGGACAGCATATAATTCACCCCTCCACTTT
CASSIAPAGTAYNSPLHF
>TRBJ1-5|NA|TRBV20-1|13|TRBD1
TGCAGTGCTAGTGGGACAGGGAAGCAGCCCCAGCATTTT
CSASGTGKQPQHF
>TRBJ2-7|NA|TRBV7-2|14|TRBD2
TGTGCCAGCAGCTCTAATAGCGGGGGATACGAGCAGTACTTC
CASSSNSGGYEQYF
>TRBJ1-2|once|TRBV28|14|TRBD1
TGTGCCAGCAGTTTATCGGAGGGGACAGTTCACTACACCTTC
CASSLSEGTVHYTF
>TRBJ2-3|NA|TRBV11-2|16|TRBD2
TGTGCCAGCAGCTCCTCCACTAGCGGGGGGGCCGATACGCAGTATTTT
CASSSSTSGGADTQYF
>TRBJ2-1|NA|TRBV9|15|TRBD2
TGTGCCAGCAGCGTAACTAGCGGGGTGGGGTATGAGCAGTTCTTC
CASSVTSGVGYEQFF
>TRBJ1-2|NA|TRBV29-1|12|NA
TGCAGCGTTGTGAACAGGGACCACGGCTACACCTTC
CSVVNRDHGYTF
>TRBJ1-2|NA|TRBV5-4|14|TRBD1
TGTGCCAGCAGTGGGACAGGGTATTTCGATGGCTACACCTTC
CASSGTGYFDGYTF
>TRBJ2-7|NA|TRBV13|15|TRBD1
TGTGCCAGCAGCGGCCGGGACAGCAGCTCCTACGAGCAGTACTTC
CASSGRDSSSYEQYF
>TRBJ2-2|NA|TRBV5-1|15|NA
TGCGCCAGCAGTCTCGGAGGGCACAACACCGGGGAGCTGTTTTTT
CASSLGGHNTGELFF
>TRBJ2-7|NA|TRBV2|14|TRBD1
TGTGCCAGCAGTGCGGGACAGGGGGCCTACGAGCAGTACTTC
CASSAGQGAYEQYF
>TRBJ2-2|NA|TRBV5-1|14|TRBD1
TGCGCCAGCAGCTCGGACAGGGAAGCGGGGGAGCTGTTTTTT
CASSSDREAGELFF
>TRBJ2-1|NA|TRBV24-1|13|NA
TGTGCCACCTTAGGGGGGGGGTACAATGAGCAGTTCTTC
CATLGGGYNEQFF
>TRBJ2-3|NA|TRBV13|17|TRBD1
TGTGCCAGCAGCATCAAGGACAGGGTTTACGTAGCAGATACGCAGTATTTT
CASSIKDRVYVADTQYF